This T cell receptor beta chain was retrieved from a study of T-cell reconstitution after alpha-beta-depleted transplantation in children. Only a few counts were recorded for this clonotype. Germline V gene sequence: CDR1 KGHSH, CDR2 LQKENI. The CDR3 contains 15 residues. V shed 3 bases, J shed 0 bases, and the junction held 4 bases outside the gene matches. Preparation of the TCRbeta library involved a method that used unique molecular identifiers. TCRdb recomputed calls from the PCR reads with MiXCR, one row per CDR3 protein. The sample consists of some 200,000 distinct CDR3 sequences, roughly a tenth of them appearing once.

V gene TRBV18 combines with J gene TRBJ2-7, with TRBD1 matching over 8 bases. Sequences were derived from PBMCs from the stem cell graft donor, sampled from the stem cell graft. This TCR derives from a human donor who donated a stem cell graft to a child with acute lymphoblastic leukemia. CDR3: CASSPQGAPSYEQYF. CDR3 in DNA: TGTGCCAGCTCACCTCAGGGGGCACCCTCCTACGAGCAGTACTTC.